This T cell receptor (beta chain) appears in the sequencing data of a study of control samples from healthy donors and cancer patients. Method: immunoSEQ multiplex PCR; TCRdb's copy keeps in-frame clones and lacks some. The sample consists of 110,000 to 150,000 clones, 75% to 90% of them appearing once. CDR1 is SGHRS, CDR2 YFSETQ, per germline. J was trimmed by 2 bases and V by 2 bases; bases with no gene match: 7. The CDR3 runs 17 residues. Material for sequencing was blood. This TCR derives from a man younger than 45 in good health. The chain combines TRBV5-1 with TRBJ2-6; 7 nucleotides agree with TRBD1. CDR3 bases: TGCGCCAGCAGCTTCACAGGGGCGTCAGCTGGGGCCAACGTCCTGACTTTC. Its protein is CASSFTGASAGANVLTF.